This is a list of T cell receptor beta chains from one sample in a study of blood T cell repertoires in COVID-19. Libraries were prepared by immunoSEQ multiplex PCR; TCRdb keeps only in-frame clonotypes and omits some of them. The sample lists roughly 250,000 clones; roughly nine tenths were seen once. Sequencing was carried out using PBMCs or T cells enriched from blood (not recorded which). The receptor set was obtained from a woman aged 30 to 39 with acute COVID-19. Each CDR3 is given with its conserved first and last residue. A D gene is named only where the DNA matches it firmly. Clone size is shown for a subset of rows, as once, few, many or a class of expanded clone.

clone_size j_call d_call v_call cdr3_aa cdr3_nt
. TRBJ2-3 . TRBV7-9 CASSLRGADTQYF TGTGCCAGCAGCTTAAGGGGTGCAGATACGCAGTATTTT
. TRBJ2-7 . TRBV7-9 CASSLAQGQLHEQYF TGTGCCAGCAGCTTAGCCCAAGGACAGCTTCACGAGCAGTACTTC
. TRBJ1-4 . TRBV21-1 CASSKGFSGRGDEKLFF TGTGCCAGCAGCAAAGGATTCTCGGGACGGGGGGATGAAAAACTGTTTTTT
. TRBJ1-5 . TRBV5-6 CASSLAGGVYSNQPQHF TGTGCCAGCAGCTTGGCCGGCGGAGTCTATAGCAATCAGCCCCAGCATTTT
. TRBJ1-2 . TRBV7-9 CASSLGTKTGGYTF TGTGCCAGCAGCTTAGGGACAAAAACGGGTGGCTACACCTTC
. TRBJ1-5 TRBD1 TRBV5-4 CASSPGQGSHQPQHF TGTGCCAGCAGCCCGGGACAGGGGAGCCATCAGCCCCAGCATTTT
. TRBJ1-2 . TRBV10-1 CASGRNYGYTF TGCGCCAGCGGCAGGAACTATGGCTACACCTTC
. TRBJ1-3 . TRBV25-1 CASSELDSGNTIYF TGTGCCAGCAGTGAACTCGACAGTGGAAACACCATATATTTT
. TRBJ1-1 . TRBV7-8 CASSLVLGGYTEAFF TGTGCCAGCAGCTTAGTATTAGGCGGTTACACTGAAGCTTTCTTT
. TRBJ2-1 TRBD1 TRBV6-5 CASRPTGAEQFF TGTGCCAGCAGACCAACAGGGGCCGAGCAGTTCTTC
. TRBJ2-7 . TRBV7-2 CASSSYPPSYEQYF TGTGCCAGCAGCTCCTACCCCCCGTCCTACGAGCAGTACTTC
. TRBJ2-3 TRBD2 TRBV19 CASSIVGLAGGTQYF TGTGCCAGTAGTATAGTTGGACTAGCCGGTGGTACGCAGTATTTT
. TRBJ2-7 . TRBV2 CASSGGAGRRNEQYF TGTGCCAGCAGTGGCGGGGCCGGGCGGCGGAACGAGCAGTACTTC
. TRBJ2-7 TRBD2 TRBV29-1 CSVGTSGTYEQYF TGCAGCGTTGGCACTAGCGGGACCTACGAGCAGTACTTC
once TRBJ2-2 . TRBV9 CASSQGRGRHGELFF TGTGCCAGCAGCCAGGGGAGGGGTAGGCACGGGGAGCTGTTTTTT
. TRBJ2-7 TRBD2 TRBV5-8 CASTETSGSWGSYEQYF TGTGCCAGCACCGAGACTAGCGGGAGTTGGGGGTCCTACGAGCAGTACTTC
. TRBJ2-2 . TRBV5-1 CASSLAPVSGRYTGELFF TGCGCCAGCAGCTTGGCCCCTGTTTCAGGCCGGTACACCGGGGAGCTGTTTTTT
. TRBJ1-1 . TRBV5-1 CASSGGRTEAFF TGCGCCAGCAGTGGGGGCCGGACTGAAGCTTTCTTT
. TRBJ2-2 TRBD1 TRBV7-6 CASSVVPGGYTDTGELFF TGTGCCAGCAGCGTGGTTCCAGGGGGCTATACGGACACCGGGGAGCTGTTTTTT
. TRBJ2-7 TRBD1 TRBV7-9 CASSLSGQGKWDSYEQYF TGTGCCAGCAGCCTGTCGGGACAGGGGAAATGGGACTCCTACGAGCAGTACTTC
. TRBJ2-7 TRBD1 TRBV27 CASQETGGVRSYEQYF TGTGCCAGCCAGGAGACAGGGGGCGTTCGCTCCTACGAGCAGTACTTC
. TRBJ1-1 . TRBV18 CASSPDIWDTEAFF TGTGCCAGCTCACCAGACATCTGGGACACTGAAGCTTTCTTT
few TRBJ1-2 TRBD1 TRBV28 CASSSHLGQGSYGYTF TGTGCCAGCAGTTCCCATTTAGGACAGGGAAGCTATGGCTACACCTTC
. TRBJ2-7 . TRBV3-1/TRBV3-2 CASSRWDTSYEQYF TGTGCCAGCAGCCGATGGGACACGAGCTACGAGCAGTACTTC
. TRBJ1-1 . TRBV12-3/TRBV12-4 CASSFSEDTEAFF TGTGCCAGCAGTTTTTCCGAGGACACTGAAGCTTTCTTT
. TRBJ2-1 TRBD2 TRBV6-5 CASRTSGSLDEQFF TGTGCCAGCCGGACTAGCGGGAGTCTGGATGAGCAGTTCTTC
. TRBJ2-1 . TRBV5-1 CASSSRQINNEQFF TGCGCCAGCAGCTCTAGACAGATCAACAATGAGCAGTTCTTC
once TRBJ2-1 . TRBV10-3 CATRSSGSYNEQFF TGTGCCACCCGATCCTCGGGCTCCTACAATGAGCAGTTCTTC
. TRBJ2-5 TRBD2 TRBV19 CAGTSGFQETQYF TGTGCCGGGACTAGCGGATTCCAAGAGACCCAGTACTTC
. TRBJ1-4 . TRBV11-3 CASSWAGVDEKLFF TGTGCCAGCAGCTGGGCGGGGGTCGATGAAAAACTGTTTTTT
. TRBJ1-4 . TRBV5-4 CASSLGVINEKLFF TGTGCCAGCAGCTTAGGGGTCATTAATGAAAAACTGTTTTTT
. TRBJ1-5 . TRBV21-1 CASLRYRLWQPQHF TGTGCCAGCCTAAGGTACAGGTTGTGGCAGCCCCAGCATTTT
. TRBJ1-1 . TRBV2 CASSALGKNTEAFF TGTGCCAGCAGTGCCTTGGGCAAAAACACTGAAGCTTTCTTT
. TRBJ2-3 TRBD1 TRBV9 CASSVSMTGGRTDTQYF TGTGCCAGCAGCGTATCTATGACAGGGGGCCGGACAGATACGCAGTATTTT
. TRBJ2-3 TRBD2 TRBV5-1 CASSFRAGGTDTQYF TGCGCCAGCAGCTTCCGAGCGGGGGGGACAGATACGCAGTATTTT
. TRBJ2-1 TRBD2 TRBV5-1 CASSLGGGPRANEQFF TGCGCCAGCAGCTTGGGCGGGGGGCCCCGGGCCAATGAGCAGTTCTTC
. TRBJ2-1 . TRBV15 CATSRGQHNEQFF TGTGCCACCAGCAGAGGACAGCACAATGAGCAGTTCTTC
. TRBJ2-3 TRBD2 TRBV28 CASSLGGEGPTDTQYF TGTGCCAGCAGTTTAGGGGGGGAGGGCCCCACAGATACGCAGTATTTT
few TRBJ2-2 TRBD2 TRBV5-4 CASSTGLAGSTGELFF TGTGCCAGCAGCACGGGACTAGCGGGGAGTACCGGGGAGCTGTTTTTT
few TRBJ1-4 . TRBV28 CASSLWTPVGEKLFF TGTGCCAGCAGTTTATGGACACCCGTCGGTGAAAAACTGTTTTTT
. TRBJ1-1 TRBD1 TRBV5-4 CASSFDRGGTEAFF TGTGCCAGCAGCTTTGACAGGGGGGGCACTGAAGCTTTCTTT
once TRBJ1-1 TRBD1 TRBV4-2 CASSQESTGFGPEAFF TGTGCCAGCAGCCAAGAATCGACAGGGTTCGGCCCTGAAGCTTTCTTT
once TRBJ1-2 . TRBV2 CASSELRYYGYTF TGTGCCAGCAGTGAACTCAGATACTATGGCTACACCTTC
once TRBJ2-5 TRBD1 TRBV5-1 CASSPGTGPQETQYF TGCGCCAGCAGCCCCGGGACAGGGCCCCAAGAGACCCAGTACTTC
. TRBJ1-1 . TRBV6-1 CASSEQGGKAFF TGTGCCAGCAGTGAACAGGGCGGTAAAGCTTTCTTT
once TRBJ2-2 TRBD2 TRBV4-2 CASSQEDRGGTGELFF TGTGCCAGCAGCCAAGAGGATCGGGGGGGCACCGGGGAGCTGTTTTTT
. TRBJ2-2 . TRBV5-5 CASSLKGTGYTGELFF TGTGCCAGCAGCTTAAAAGGCACAGGGTACACCGGGGAGCTGTTTTTT
. TRBJ2-2 TRBD2 TRBV7-2 CASSLTTLAGGLTGELFF TGTGCCAGCAGCTTAACCACACTAGCGGGAGGACTTACCGGGGAGCTGTTTTTT
. TRBJ2-3 . TRBV19 CASSETGQSTDTQYF TGTGCCAGTTCGGAGACAGGACAAAGCACAGATACGCAGTATTTT
few TRBJ1-5 TRBD1 TRBV28 CASSFQVQGAQPQHF TGTGCCAGCAGTTTTCAGGTCCAGGGGGCTCAGCCCCAGCATTTT
. TRBJ2-7 TRBD1 TRBV18 CASSPDRGQVYEQYF TGTGCCAGCTCACCTGACAGGGGGCAGGTCTACGAGCAGTACTTC
. TRBJ1-2 . TRBV3-1/TRBV3-2 CATSPRVGAPRDGYTF TGTGCCACTTCCCCGAGGGTGGGGGCCCCGAGGGATGGCTACACCTTC
once TRBJ1-2 . TRBV7-2 CATLSGSSYGYTF TGTGCCACCCTCTCGGGGTCCAGCTATGGCTACACCTTC
. TRBJ2-7 . TRBV18 CASSPTPGFYEQYF TGTGCCAGCTCTCCAACTCCGGGTTTCTACGAGCAGTACTTC
many TRBJ2-3 . TRBV10-1 CASSELARASTDTQYF TGCGCCAGCAGTGAGCTAGCGAGGGCTAGCACAGATACGCAGTATTTT
. TRBJ2-4 TRBD2 TRBV25-1 CASSESGGINIQYF TGTGCCAGCAGTGAATCGGGGGGGATAAACATTCAGTACTTC
. TRBJ2-5 TRBD1 TRBV5-8 CASSFGSGTGQETQYF TGTGCCAGCAGCTTTGGCTCCGGGACAGGGCAAGAGACCCAGTACTTC
once TRBJ2-5 TRBD1 TRBV6-5 CASRQGYQETQYF TGTGCCAGTCGACAGGGGTACCAAGAGACCCAGTACTTC
. TRBJ1-5 . TRBV28 CASSLFRGLRGASNQPQHF TGTGCCAGCAGTTTATTCCGGGGGCTACGGGGGGCTAGCAATCAGCCCCAGCATTTT
. TRBJ2-3 TRBD1 TRBV5-4 CASSSPGTGQTDTQYF TGTGCCAGCAGCTCGCCGGGGACAGGCCAAACAGATACGCAGTATTTT